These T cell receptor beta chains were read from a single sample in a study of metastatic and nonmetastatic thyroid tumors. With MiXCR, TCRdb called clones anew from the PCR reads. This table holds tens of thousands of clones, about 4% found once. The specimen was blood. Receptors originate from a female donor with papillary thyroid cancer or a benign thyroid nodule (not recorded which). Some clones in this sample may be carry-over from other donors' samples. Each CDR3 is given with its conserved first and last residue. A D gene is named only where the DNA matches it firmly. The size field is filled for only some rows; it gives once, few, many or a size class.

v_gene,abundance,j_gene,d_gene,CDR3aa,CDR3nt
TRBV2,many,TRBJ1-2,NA,CASSVRGMTMADYTF,TGTGCCAGCAGTGTCAGAGGGATGACTATGGCTGACTACACCTTC
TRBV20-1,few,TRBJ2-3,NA,CSAGALRTDTQYF,TGCAGTGCTGGCGCCCTCCGCACAGATACGCAGTATTTT
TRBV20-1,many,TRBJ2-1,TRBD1,CSARGGGIEHEQFF,TGCAGTGCTAGAGGAGGGGGCATTGAACATGAGCAGTTCTTC
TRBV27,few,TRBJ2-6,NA,CASILYPGANVLTF,TGCGCCAGCATTTTATACCCCGGGGCCAACGTCCTGACTTTC
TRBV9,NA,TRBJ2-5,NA,CASSASGETQYF,TGTGCCAGCAGCGCCTCCGGTGAGACCCAGTACTTC
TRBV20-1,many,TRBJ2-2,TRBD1,CSVTDRATGELFF,TGCAGTGTCACCGACAGGGCCACCGGGGAGCTGTTTTTT
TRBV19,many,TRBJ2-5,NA,CASSVAKETQYF,TGTGCCAGTAGTGTAGCCAAAGAGACCCAGTACTTC
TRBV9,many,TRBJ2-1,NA,CASSVGRGRRGGEQFF,TGTGCCAGCAGCGTAGGAAGGGGGAGGAGGGGGGGTGAGCAGTTCTTC
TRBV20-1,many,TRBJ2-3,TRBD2,CSAETSGSNTDTQYF,TGCAGTGCGGAAACTAGCGGGAGTAACACAGATACGCAGTATTTT
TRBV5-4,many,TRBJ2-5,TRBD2,CASSRLAGEETQYF,TGTGCCAGCAGTCGGCTAGCGGGAGAGGAGACCCAGTACTTC
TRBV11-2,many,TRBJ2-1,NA,CASSLGREYEQFF,TGTGCCAGCAGCTTAGGACGGGAGTATGAGCAGTTCTTC
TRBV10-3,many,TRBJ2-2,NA,CAISERTGTGELFF,TGTGCCATCAGTGAGAGAACAGGCACCGGGGAGCTGTTTTTT
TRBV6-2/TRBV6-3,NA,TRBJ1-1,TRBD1,CASSYWDRGKRCEAFF,TGTGCCAGCAGTTACTGGGACAGGGGGAAAAGGTGTGAAGCTTTCTTT
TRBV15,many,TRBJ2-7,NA,CATSTDPRAPNEQYF,TGTGCCACCAGCACCGACCCCCGGGCTCCCAACGAGCAGTACTTC
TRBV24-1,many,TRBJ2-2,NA,CATGRTNTGELFF,TGTGCCACCGGACGGACGAACACCGGGGAGCTGTTTTTT
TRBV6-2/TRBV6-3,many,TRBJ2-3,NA,CASSYLFGSRTDTQYF,TGTGCCAGCAGTTACCTATTTGGGAGTCGCACAGATACGCAGTATTTT
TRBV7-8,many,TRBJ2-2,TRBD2,CASSLVLAGSSWGGTGELFF,TGTGCCAGCAGCTTAGTCCTAGCGGGATCGTCGTGGGGGGGCACCGGGGAGCTGTTTTTT